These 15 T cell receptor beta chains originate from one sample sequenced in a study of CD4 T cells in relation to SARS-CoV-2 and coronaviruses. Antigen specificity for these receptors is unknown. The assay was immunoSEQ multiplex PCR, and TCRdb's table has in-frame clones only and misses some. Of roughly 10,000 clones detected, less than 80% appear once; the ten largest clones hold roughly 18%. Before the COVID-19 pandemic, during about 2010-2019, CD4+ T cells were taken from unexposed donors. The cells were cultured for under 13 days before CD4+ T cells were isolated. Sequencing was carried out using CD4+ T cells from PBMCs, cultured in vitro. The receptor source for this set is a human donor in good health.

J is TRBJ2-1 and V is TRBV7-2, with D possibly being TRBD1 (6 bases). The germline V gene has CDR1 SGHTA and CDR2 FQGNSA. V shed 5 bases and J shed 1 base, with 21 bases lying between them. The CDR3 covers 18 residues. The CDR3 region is CASSGGSDGVGSYNEQFF. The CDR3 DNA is TGTGCCAGCAGCGGGGGCTCAGACGGGGTGGGATCCTACAATGAGCAGTTCTTC.

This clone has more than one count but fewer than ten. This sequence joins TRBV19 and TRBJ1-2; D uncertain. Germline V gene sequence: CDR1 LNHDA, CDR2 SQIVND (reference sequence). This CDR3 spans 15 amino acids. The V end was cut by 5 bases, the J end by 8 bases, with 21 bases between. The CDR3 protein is CASSQTQDGLRGYTF. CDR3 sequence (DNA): TGTGCCAGTAGTCAAACCCAGGACGGCCTGAGAGGCTACACCTTC.

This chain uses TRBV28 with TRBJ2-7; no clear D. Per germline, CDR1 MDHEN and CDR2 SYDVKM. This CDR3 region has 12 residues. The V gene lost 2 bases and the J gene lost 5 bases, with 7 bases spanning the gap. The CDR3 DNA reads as TGTGCCAGCAGTTTAGCTAGGGACGAGCAGTACTTC. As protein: CASSLARDEQYF.

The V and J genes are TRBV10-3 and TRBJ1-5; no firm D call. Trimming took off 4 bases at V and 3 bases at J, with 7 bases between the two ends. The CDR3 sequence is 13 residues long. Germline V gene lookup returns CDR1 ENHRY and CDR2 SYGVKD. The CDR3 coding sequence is TGTGCCATCAGTGGAGACATCAATCAGCCCCAGCATTTT. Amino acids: CAISGDINQPQHF.

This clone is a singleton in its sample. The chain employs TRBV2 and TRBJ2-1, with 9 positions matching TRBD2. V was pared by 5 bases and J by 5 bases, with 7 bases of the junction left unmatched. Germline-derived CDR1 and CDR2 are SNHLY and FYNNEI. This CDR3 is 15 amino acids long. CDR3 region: CASSRETSGDNEQFF. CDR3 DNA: TGTGCCAGCAGTAGGGAGACTAGCGGCGACAATGAGCAGTTCTTC.

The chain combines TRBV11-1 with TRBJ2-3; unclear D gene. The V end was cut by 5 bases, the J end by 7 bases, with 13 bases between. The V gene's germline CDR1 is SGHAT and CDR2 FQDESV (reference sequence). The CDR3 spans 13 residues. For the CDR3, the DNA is TGTGCCAGCAGCCGTGGGTCCCAACATACGCAGTATTTT. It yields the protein CASSRGSQHTQYF.

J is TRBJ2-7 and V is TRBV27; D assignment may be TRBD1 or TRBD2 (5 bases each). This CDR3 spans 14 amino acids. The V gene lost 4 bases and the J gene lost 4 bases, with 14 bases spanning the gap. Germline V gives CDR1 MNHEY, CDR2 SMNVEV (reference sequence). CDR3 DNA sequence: TGTGCCAGCAGTTCGCGCCGGGACGTTTACGAGCAGTACTTC. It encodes CASSSRRDVYEQYF.

DNA for the CDR3: TGTGCCAGTATGGGGACAGGAATTAATTACAATGAGCAGTTCTTC. Translation gives CASMGTGINYNEQFF. This chain uses TRBV19 with TRBJ2-1; 8 nucleotides line up with TRBD1. The CDR3 covers 15 residues. Germline CDR1 and CDR2: LNHDA and SQIVND (reference sequence). The ends lost 7 bases at V and 4 bases at J; junction bases unmatched: 9.

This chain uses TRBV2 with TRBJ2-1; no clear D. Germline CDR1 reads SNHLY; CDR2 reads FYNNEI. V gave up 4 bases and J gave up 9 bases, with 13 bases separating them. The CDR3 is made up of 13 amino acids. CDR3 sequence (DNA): TGTGCCAGCAGTGTAAGAATGGGCATTGAGCAGTTCTTC. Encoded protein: CASSVRMGIEQFF.

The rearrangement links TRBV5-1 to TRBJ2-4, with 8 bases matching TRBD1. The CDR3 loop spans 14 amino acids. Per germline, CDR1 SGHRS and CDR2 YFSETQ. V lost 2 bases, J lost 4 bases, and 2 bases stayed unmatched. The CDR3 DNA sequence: TGCGCCAGCAGCTTTCAGGGGGCGAAAAACATTCAGTACTTC. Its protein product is CASSFQGAKNIQYF.

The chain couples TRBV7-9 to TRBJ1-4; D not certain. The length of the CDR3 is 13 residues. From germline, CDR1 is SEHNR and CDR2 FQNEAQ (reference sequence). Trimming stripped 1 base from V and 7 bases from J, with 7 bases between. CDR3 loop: CASSLGRFEKLFF. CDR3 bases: TGTGCCAGCAGCTTAGGTAGATTTGAAAAACTGTTTTTT.

The CDR3 here is CASSVDLSGSGANVLTF. The CDR3 coding sequence is TGTGCCAGCAGCGTGGACCTTTCCGGCTCTGGGGCCAACGTCCTGACTTTC. The genes are TRBV9 and TRBJ2-6, with D uncertain. The V gene lost 2 bases and the J gene lost 0 bases, with 12 bases spanning the gap. CDR1 SGDLS and CDR2 YYNGEE come from the germline V gene. The CDR3 is 17 residues long.

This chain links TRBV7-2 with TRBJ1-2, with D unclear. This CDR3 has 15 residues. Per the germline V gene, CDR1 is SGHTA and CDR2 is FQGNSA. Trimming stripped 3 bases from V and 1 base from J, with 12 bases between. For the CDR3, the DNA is TGTGCCAGCAGCTTCCGGTGGAGGGATAACTATGGCTACACCTTC. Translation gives CASSFRWRDNYGYTF.

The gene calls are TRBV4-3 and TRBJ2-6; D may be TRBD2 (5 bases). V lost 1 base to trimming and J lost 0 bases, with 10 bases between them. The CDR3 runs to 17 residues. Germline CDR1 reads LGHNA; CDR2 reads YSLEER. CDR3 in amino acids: CASSQVGRGSGANVLTF. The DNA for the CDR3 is TGCGCCAGCAGCCAAGTCGGACGGGGCTCTGGGGCCAACGTCCTGACTTTC.

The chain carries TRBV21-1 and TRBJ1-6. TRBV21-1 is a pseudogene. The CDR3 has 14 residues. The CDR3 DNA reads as TGTGCCAGCAGCAAAGAGGCCCATCGAGCACCCCTCCACTTT. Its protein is CASSKEAHRAPLHF.